The 8 T cell receptor beta chains below were found in one sample sequenced in a study of blood T cell repertoires in COVID-19. Data came from immunoSEQ multiplex PCR; TCRdb stores just in-frame clones and leaves some out. The data hold roughly 220,000 clones, with 75% to 85% observed a single time. The sample comprised PBMCs or T cells enriched from blood (not recorded which). These receptors were taken from a man aged 25 to 40 with acute COVID-19.

The V and J genes are TRBV28 and TRBJ1-6, with 9 bases fitting TRBD1. From germline, CDR1 is MDHEN and CDR2 SYDVKM. V dropped 8 bases and J dropped 5; count of bases not matched to a gene: 7. This CDR3 is built from 15 residues. CDR3 bases: TGTGCCAGCGGACTTTGGACAGGGGATAATTCACCCCTCCACTTT. It specifies CASGLWTGDNSPLHF.

This sequence joins TRBV2 and TRBJ2-3; weak D call: TRBD1 (6 bases). Germline V gene lookup returns CDR1 SNHLY and CDR2 FYNNEI. Trimming took off 4 bases at V and 2 bases at J, with 10 bases between the two ends. This CDR3 comprises 14 residues. This chain's CDR3 is CASSGGQFTDTQYF. The CDR3 DNA reads TGTGCCAGCAGTGGTGGACAGTTCACAGATACGCAGTATTTT.

The rearrangement links TRBV5-1 to TRBJ2-2; D gene unclear. There are 14 residues in the CDR3. The germline V gene encodes CDR1 SGHRS and CDR2 YFSETQ. V shed 5 bases and J shed 0 bases, with 8 bases lying between them. The CDR3 nucleotides are TGCGCCAGCAGGCCGAGCCCGAACACCGGGGAGCTGTTTTTT. Protein product: CASRPSPNTGELFF.

Comment on this clone: The junction departs from germline at one end; a sequencing error may be responsible. This chain connects TRBV3-1 (or the pseudogene TRBV3-2) to TRBJ2-7, with 11 bases aligning to TRBD2. Germline CDR1 reads LGHDT; CDR2 reads YNNKEL (reference sequence). The CDR3 runs 14 residues. Here the CDR3 reads CASSQVLTSGELHF. CDR3 DNA: TGTGCCAGCAGCCAAGTCTTGACTAGCGGGGAGCTCCACTTC.

The rearrangement uses TRBV28 and TRBJ2-7; 9 bases agree with TRBD2. The CDR3 consists of 16 residues. V gave up 6 bases and J gave up 6 bases; unmatched junction bases: 15. Germline CDR1 reads MDHEN; CDR2 reads SYDVKM. For the CDR3, the DNA is TGTGCCAGCAGCCTCCTGGGTAGCGGGGGAATAGGCGAGCAGTACTTC. Translated, it gives CASSLLGSGGIGEQYF.

The genes are TRBV30 and TRBJ1-2, with TRBD1 identical over 7 bases. V was pared by 2 bases and J by 5 bases, with 5 bases of the junction left unmatched. CDR1 is GTSNPN and CDR2 is SVGIG in the germline V gene (reference sequence). The CDR3 has 13 residues. CDR3 sequence: CAWSPGTEYGYTF. The CDR3 DNA is TGTGCCTGGAGTCCCGGGACAGAGTATGGCTACACCTTC.

The V gene is TRBV27, the J gene TRBJ2-7; D is unresolved. The CDR3 sequence is 14 residues long. Trimming cost V 6 bases and J 3 bases, with 15 bases left between them. Looked up from germline, CDR1 is MNHEY and CDR2 is SMNVEV (reference sequence). CDR3 in amino acids: CASSPQVRIYEQYF. The CDR3 DNA is TGTGCCAGCAGCCCTCAGGTTAGGATCTACGAGCAGTACTTC.

The chain employs TRBV30 and TRBJ1-2; 9 bases map to TRBD1. Germline V CDR1 and CDR2: GTSNPN, SVGIG (reference sequence). The length of the CDR3 is 13 residues. The ends lost 3 bases at V and 5 bases at J; junction bases unmatched: 4. The chain's CDR3 is CAWRAGTGYGYTF. In DNA form, the CDR3 reads TGTGCCTGGAGGGCCGGGACAGGGTATGGCTACACCTTC.